The next 12 T cell receptor beta chains were all read from a single sample in a study. Using its own MiXCR run on the 5' RACE reads, TCRdb lists one record per CDR3 protein. This table has roughly 38,000 distinct CDR3 sequences, approximately 17% appearing once. Sequencing input: naive CD4+ T cells sorted from a lymph node. Subset reported: naive CD4+ T cells, CD4+CD45RA+CD25-. The source is a female donor with breast cancer.

This clonotype showed up many times. The chain employs TRBV6-5 and TRBJ1-2; D perhaps matches TRBD1 (5 bases). CDR3 length: 12 residues. V gave up 8 bases and J gave up 8 bases, with 15 bases separating them. CDR1 MNHEY and CDR2 SVGAGI come from the germline V gene. For the CDR3, the DNA is TGTGCCAGCTTGCGTAGGGGATGGGGCTACACCTTC. Translated, it gives CASLRRGWGYTF.

J is TRBJ1-4 and V is TRBV28; possibly TRBD1 for D (6 bases). This CDR3 has 13 residues. V was shortened by 2 bases and J by 8 bases, with 9 bases between the two germline ends. CDR1 is MDHEN and CDR2 is SYDVKM in the germline V gene. The CDR3 here is CASSLQGSEKLFF. The CDR3 DNA follows: TGTGCCAGCAGTTTACAGGGGAGCGAAAAACTGTTTTTT.

This clonotype has ten or more counts. CDR3 DNA: TGCAGTGCTTCGACTAGCGGGAGTTCGGATACGCAGTATTTT. Translation: CSASTSGSSDTQYF. This sequence joins TRBV20-1 and TRBJ2-3; 12 bases match TRBD2. The germline V gene has CDR1 DFQATT and CDR2 SNEGSKA (reference sequence). This CDR3 spans 14 amino acids. V dropped 5 bases and J dropped 6; count of bases not matched to a gene: 6.

The chain recombines TRBV12-3 or TRBV12-4 with TRBJ2-1; D possibly corresponds to TRBD2 (5 bases). The V and J ends lost 5 bases and 3 bases respectively, with 14 bases between them. The CDR3 runs 15 residues. CDR3 residues: CASSTSGIGYNEQFF. The CDR3 DNA reads TGTGCCAGCAGTACTTCCGGGATAGGCTACAATGAGCAGTTCTTC.

This clonotype was counted ten times or more. The CDR3 is CASSRRLNTEAFF. CDR3 DNA: TGTGCCAGCAGCCGGAGGCTGAACACTGAAGCTTTCTTT. V and J are TRBV28 and TRBJ1-1; D not resolved. Looked up from germline, CDR1 is MDHEN and CDR2 is SYDVKM. This CDR3 has 13 residues. The V and J ends lost 6 bases and 0 bases respectively, with 8 bases between them.

In this sample, this clonotype turned up a few times. The chain is built from TRBV7-2 and TRBJ2-2, with D unresolved. The germline V gene has CDR1 SGHTA and CDR2 FQGNSA. CDR3 size: 15 residues. The V and J ends lost 1 base and 7 bases respectively, with 13 bases between them. CDR3 DNA sequence: TGTGCCAGCAGCTTAGATAGCCGCCGGAGCGGGGAGCTGTTTTTT. Translated: CASSLDSRRSGELFF.

This clonotype was detected only a few times. This chain connects TRBV11-3 to TRBJ2-1; possibly TRBD2 for D (5 bases). Trimming cost V 5 bases and J 0 bases, with 11 bases left between them. The CDR3 loop spans 15 amino acids. Germline loops: CDR1 SGHNT, CDR2 YENEEA. CDR3 sequence (DNA): TGTGCCAGCAGCCTCGGGAAGAGCTCCTACAATGAGCAGTTCTTC. It specifies CASSLGKSSYNEQFF.

This clonotype was found many times. The V call is TRBV7-9, the J call TRBJ1-1; 9 bases are shared with TRBD1. V lost 6 bases, J lost 4 bases, and 9 bases stayed unmatched. Germline-derived CDR1 and CDR2 are SEHNR and FQNEAQ (reference sequence). The CDR3 runs 15 residues. For the CDR3, the DNA is TGTGCCAGCAGTCCACAGGGGGCTGTGAGCACTGAAGCTTTCTTT. Amino acids: CASSPQGAVSTEAFF.

The chain joins TRBV9 to TRBJ2-3, with 12 bases identical to TRBD2. Germline V CDR1 and CDR2: SGDLS, YYNGEE. The V and J ends lost 7 bases and 3 bases, in that order; junction bases with no gene match: 0. This CDR3 region has 13 residues. This chain's CDR3 is CASGLAGTDTQYF. CDR3 bases: TGTGCCAGCGGACTAGCGGGGACAGATACGCAGTATTTT.

This clonotype was counted only a few times. This sequence joins TRBV5-6 and TRBJ2-2, with D perhaps given as TRBD1 or TRBD2 (5 bases each). CDR3 size: 14 residues. Trimming stripped 3 bases from V and 4 bases from J, with 10 bases between. Germline CDR1 and CDR2: SGHDT and YYEEEE. The CDR3 protein is CASSWRGVTGELFF. The DNA of the CDR3 is TGTGCCAGCAGCTGGCGAGGGGTCACCGGGGAGCTGTTTTTT.

This clonotype was seen at least ten times. V usage is TRBV5-1 and J usage is TRBJ2-1; 13 bases align to TRBD2. V trimming: 0 bases; J trimming: 9 bases; junction bases outside the gene matches: 9. This CDR3 has 17 residues. CDR1 and CDR2 from the germline V gene are SGHRS and YFSETQ. The DNA of the CDR3 is TGCGCCAGCAGCTTGGCCGTAGGACTAGCGGGAGTAAGTGAGCAGTTCTTC. Translating gives CASSLAVGLAGVSEQFF. Combining the CDR3 with reference TRBV5-1 and TRBJ2-1 gives the whole variable domain KAGVTQTPRYLIKTRGQQVTLSCSPISGHRSVSWYQQTPGQGLQFLFEYFSETQRNKGNFPGRFSGRQFSNSRSEMNVSTLELGDSALYLCASSLAVGLAGVSEQFFGPGTRLTVL.

The table lists this clonotype with many counts. This sequence joins TRBV20-1 and TRBJ1-2, with D unclear. Germline V gives CDR1 DFQATT, CDR2 SNEGSKA (reference sequence). Deletions cut 3 bases from V and 0 bases from J, with 8 bases between. The CDR3 has 13 residues. CDR3 loop: CSASEPTNYGYTF. The CDR3 DNA follows: TGCAGTGCTAGTGAGCCTACTAACTATGGCTACACCTTC.